Here is one T cell receptor (beta chain) with its context. Sequenced by immunoSEQ multiplex PCR; TCRdb stores in-frame clones only, minus some. Among tens of thousands of clones, approximately 93% were seen once, and the ten largest hold 3.7%. Trimming shortened V by 0 bases and J by 1 base, and 9 bases separated the two germline ends. CDR3 length: 16 residues. Germline CDR1 reads SGHDN; CDR2 reads FVKESK. These data are taken from a study of blood T cell repertoires in COVID-19. Turning to the study itself: Sites across the United States, Italy and Spain contributed samples from acute and convalescent COVID-19. T cells, B-cell-depleted T cells, or PBMCs provided the cDNA or gDNA that served as material.

This chain joins TRBV14 and TRBJ2-2; the D is unclear. The TCR sequence derives from a man aged 60-69 years with acute or convalescent COVID-19. Sequencing was done on a sample of peripheral blood. CDR3 coding DNA: TGTGCCAGCAGCCAAGAGCACGGGTTGAACACCGGGGAGCTGTTTTTT. Its protein is CASSQEHGLNTGELFF.